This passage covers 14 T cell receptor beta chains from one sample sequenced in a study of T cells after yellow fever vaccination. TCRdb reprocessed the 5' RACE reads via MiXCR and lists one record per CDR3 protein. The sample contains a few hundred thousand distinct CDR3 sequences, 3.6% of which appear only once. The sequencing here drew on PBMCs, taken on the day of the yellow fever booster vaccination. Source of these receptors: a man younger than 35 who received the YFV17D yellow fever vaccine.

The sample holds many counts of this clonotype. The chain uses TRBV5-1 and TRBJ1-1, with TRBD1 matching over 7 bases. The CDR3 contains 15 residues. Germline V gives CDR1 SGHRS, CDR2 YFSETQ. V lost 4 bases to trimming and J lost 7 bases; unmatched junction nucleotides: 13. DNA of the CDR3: TGCGCCAGCAGCCCTAGGGGGCAGGGAGCCTATGAAGCTTTCTTT. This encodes CASSPRGQGAYEAFF.

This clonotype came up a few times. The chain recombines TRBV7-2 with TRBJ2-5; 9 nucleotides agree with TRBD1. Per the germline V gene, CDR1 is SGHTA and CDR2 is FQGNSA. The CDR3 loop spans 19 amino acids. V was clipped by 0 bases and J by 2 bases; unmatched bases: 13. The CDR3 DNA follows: TGTGCCAGCAGCTTAGCACCCGTTAGGACAGGGGACGAACAAGAGACCCAGTACTTC. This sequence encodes CASSLAPVRTGDEQETQYF.

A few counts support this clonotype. This CDR3 is CASSRGEGGQPQHF. The CDR3 coding sequence is TGTGCCAGCAGCCGAGGGGAAGGGGGTCAGCCCCAGCATTTT. The chain uses TRBV2 and TRBJ1-5; tentative D call: TRBD1 (6 bases). Germline lookup yields CDR1 SNHLY and CDR2 FYNNEI. The germline V and J ends were trimmed by 6 bases and 6 bases, with 15 bases remaining between them. The CDR3 length is 14 residues.

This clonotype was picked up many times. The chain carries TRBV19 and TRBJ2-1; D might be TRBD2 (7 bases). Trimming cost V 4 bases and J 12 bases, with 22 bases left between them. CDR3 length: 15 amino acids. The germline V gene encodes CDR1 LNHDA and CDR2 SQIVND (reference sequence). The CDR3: CASSNVGGPKQGQFF. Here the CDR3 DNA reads TGTGCCAGTAGTAATGTGGGGGGGCCCAAGCAGGGGCAGTTCTTC.

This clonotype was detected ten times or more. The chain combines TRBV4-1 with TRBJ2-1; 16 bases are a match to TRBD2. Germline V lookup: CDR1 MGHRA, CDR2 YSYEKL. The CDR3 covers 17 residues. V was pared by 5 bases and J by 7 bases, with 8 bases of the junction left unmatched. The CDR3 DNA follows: TGCGCCAGCAGCTTACAGGTGGGACTAGCGGGGGGGAATGAGCAGTTCTTC. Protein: CASSLQVGLAGGNEQFF.

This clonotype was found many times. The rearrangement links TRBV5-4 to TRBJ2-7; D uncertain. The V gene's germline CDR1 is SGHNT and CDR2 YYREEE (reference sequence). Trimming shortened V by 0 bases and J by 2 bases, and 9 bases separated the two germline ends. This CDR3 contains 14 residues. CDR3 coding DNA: TGTGCCAGCAGCTTGGGTCCCAGCCCCTACGAGCAGTACGTC. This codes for CASSLGPSPYEQYV.

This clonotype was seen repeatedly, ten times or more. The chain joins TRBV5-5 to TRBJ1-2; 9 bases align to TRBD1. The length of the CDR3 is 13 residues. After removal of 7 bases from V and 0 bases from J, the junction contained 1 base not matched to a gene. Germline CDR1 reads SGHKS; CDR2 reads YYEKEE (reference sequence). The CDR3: CASGDRANYGYTF. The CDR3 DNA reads TGTGCCAGCGGGGACAGGGCTAACTATGGCTACACCTTC.

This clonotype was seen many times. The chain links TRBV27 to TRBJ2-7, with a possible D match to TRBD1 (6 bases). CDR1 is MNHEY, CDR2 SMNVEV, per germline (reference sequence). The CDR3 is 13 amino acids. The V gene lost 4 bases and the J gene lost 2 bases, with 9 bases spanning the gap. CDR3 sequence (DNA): TGTGCCAGCAGTTGGAAGGGGGCCTACGAGCAGTACTTC. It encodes CASSWKGAYEQYF.

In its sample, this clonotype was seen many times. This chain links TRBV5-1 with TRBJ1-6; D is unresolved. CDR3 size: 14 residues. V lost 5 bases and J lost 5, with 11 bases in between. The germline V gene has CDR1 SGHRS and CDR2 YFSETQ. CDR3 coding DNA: TGCGCCAGCAGAGACGGATCGGATAATTCACCCCTCCACTTT. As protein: CASRDGSDNSPLHF.

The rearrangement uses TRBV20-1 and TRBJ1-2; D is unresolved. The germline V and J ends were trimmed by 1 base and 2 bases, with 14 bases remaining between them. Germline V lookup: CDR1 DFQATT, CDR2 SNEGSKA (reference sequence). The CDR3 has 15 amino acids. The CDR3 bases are TGCAGTGCTAGAGTAGAGGCCGCATGGAACTATGGCTACACCTTC. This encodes CSARVEAAWNYGYTF.

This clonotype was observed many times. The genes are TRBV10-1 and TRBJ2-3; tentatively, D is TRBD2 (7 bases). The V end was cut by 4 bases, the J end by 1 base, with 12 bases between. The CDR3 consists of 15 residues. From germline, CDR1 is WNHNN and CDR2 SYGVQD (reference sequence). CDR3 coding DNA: TGCGCCAGCAGTGGGGCGGGGGCGGGCACAGATACGCAGTATTTT. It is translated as CASSGAGAGTDTQYF.

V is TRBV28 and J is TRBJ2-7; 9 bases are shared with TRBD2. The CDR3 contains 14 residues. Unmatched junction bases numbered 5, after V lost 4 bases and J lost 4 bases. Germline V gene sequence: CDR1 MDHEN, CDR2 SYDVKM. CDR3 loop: CASSSAGGKYEQYV. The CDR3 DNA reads TGTGCCAGCAGTTCGGCGGGGGGGAAATACGAGCAGTACGTC.

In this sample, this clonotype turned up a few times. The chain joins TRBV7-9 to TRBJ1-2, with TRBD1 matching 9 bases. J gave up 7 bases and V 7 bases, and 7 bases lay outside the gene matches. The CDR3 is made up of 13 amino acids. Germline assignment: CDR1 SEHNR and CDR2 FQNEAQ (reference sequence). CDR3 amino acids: CASNPGQGGGYTF. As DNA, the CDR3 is TGTGCCAGCAATCCGGGACAGGGCGGTGGCTACACCTTC.

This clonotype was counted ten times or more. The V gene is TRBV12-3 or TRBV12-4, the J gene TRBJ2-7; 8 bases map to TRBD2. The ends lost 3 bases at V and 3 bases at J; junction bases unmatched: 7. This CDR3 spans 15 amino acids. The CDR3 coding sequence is TGTGCCAGCAGTTTGGGCGGGGGGAGCTTCTACGAGCAGTACTTC. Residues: CASSLGGGSFYEQYF.